This TCR beta chain was sequenced during a study of blood T cells in healthy people across ages. Study observations and caveats: The donors' CMV status was not determined, possibly confounding changes in expanded clonotypes.

To note about this clonotype: As yet, its antigen is unknown.

Primers used in a second PCR of about 7 to 12 cycles were a sample-barcoded 5' primer and a J-beta primer mix. TCRdb itself ran the 5' RACE reads through MiXCR, one entry per CDR3 protein. The sample lists some 1.6 million distinct CDR3 sequences; approximately 32% were seen once. Sequencing input: blood. The receptor's source is a woman aged 25-40 years in good health.

The CDR3 nucleotides are TGTGCCATCAGTGGGCAGACCACCGGGGAGCTGTTTTTT. Its protein product is CAISGQTTGELFF. This chain links TRBV10-3 with TRBJ2-2; D ambiguous. The CDR3 spans 13 residues. Between the trimmed V and J ends, which lost 4 bases and 4 bases, there was a span of 7 bases. Looked up from germline, CDR1 is ENHRY and CDR2 is SYGVKD.